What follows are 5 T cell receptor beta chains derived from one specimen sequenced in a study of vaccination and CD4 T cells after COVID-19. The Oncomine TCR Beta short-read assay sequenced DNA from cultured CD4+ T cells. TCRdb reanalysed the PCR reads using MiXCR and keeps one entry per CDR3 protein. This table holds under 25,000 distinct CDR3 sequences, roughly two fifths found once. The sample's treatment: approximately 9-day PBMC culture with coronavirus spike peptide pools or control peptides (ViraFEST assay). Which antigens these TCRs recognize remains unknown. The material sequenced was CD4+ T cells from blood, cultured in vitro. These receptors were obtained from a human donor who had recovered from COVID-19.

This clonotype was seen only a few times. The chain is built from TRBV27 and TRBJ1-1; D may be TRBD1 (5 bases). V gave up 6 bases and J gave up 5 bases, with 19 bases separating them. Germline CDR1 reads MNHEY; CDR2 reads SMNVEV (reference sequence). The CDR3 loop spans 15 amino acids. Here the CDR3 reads CASSPHPAGRTEAFF. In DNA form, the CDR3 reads TGTGCCAGCAGCCCGCACCCAGCAGGGCGGACTGAAGCTTTCTTT.

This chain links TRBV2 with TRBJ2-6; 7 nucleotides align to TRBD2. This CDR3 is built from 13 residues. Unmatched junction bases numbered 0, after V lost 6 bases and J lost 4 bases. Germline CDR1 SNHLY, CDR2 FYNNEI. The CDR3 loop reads CASRTSGANVLTF. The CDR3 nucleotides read TGTGCCAGCAGGACTAGCGGGGCCAACGTCCTGACTTTC.

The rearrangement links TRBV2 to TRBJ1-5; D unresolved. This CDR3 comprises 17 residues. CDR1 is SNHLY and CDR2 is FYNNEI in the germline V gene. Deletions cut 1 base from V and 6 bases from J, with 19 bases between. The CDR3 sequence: CASSEEMPEAEGQPQHF. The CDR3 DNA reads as TGTGCCAGCAGTGAAGAAATGCCCGAAGCTGAGGGTCAGCCCCAGCATTTT.

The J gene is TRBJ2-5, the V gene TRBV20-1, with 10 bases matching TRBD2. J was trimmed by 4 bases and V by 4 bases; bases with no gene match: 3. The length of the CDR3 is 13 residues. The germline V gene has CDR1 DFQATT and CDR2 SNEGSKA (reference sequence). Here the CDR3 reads CSAKGLALETQYF. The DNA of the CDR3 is TGCAGTGCTAAGGGACTAGCGTTAGAGACCCAGTACTTC.

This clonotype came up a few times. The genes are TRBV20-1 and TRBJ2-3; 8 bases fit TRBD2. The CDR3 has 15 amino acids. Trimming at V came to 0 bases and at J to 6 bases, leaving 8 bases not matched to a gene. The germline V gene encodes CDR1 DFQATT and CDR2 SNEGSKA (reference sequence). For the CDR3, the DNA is TGCAGTGCTAGAGACCCAGCGGGAGATGGGGATACGCAGTATTTT. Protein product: CSARDPAGDGDTQYF.